This T cell receptor (beta chain) was documented in a study of CD8+ T cells in alopecia areata. Looking at the study overall: The duration of tofacitinib was 6 to 18 months, with 6 months off drug afterward.

This CDR3 is built from 16 residues. V gave up 4 bases and J gave up 6 bases, with 21 bases separating them. Germline V gene sequence: CDR1 SQVTM, CDR2 ANQGSEA. Following RNA extraction, reverse transcription yielded cDNA that acted as the sequencing template. Assay: immunoSEQ multiplex PCR; the TCRdb copy retains only in-frame clones and omits some. The repertoire holds 130,000 to 150,000 clones, with 87% as singletons. The rearrangement links TRBV29-1 to TRBJ2-2; the D is unclear. This clonotype originated in a human donor with alopecia areata. The starting material was CD8+ T cells sorted from blood, obtained at week 0. Here the CDR3 DNA reads TGCAGCGTTGGGGTCGGAAGCGCGAACACCGCCGGGGAGCTGTTTTTT. Its translation: CSVGVGSANTAGELFF.